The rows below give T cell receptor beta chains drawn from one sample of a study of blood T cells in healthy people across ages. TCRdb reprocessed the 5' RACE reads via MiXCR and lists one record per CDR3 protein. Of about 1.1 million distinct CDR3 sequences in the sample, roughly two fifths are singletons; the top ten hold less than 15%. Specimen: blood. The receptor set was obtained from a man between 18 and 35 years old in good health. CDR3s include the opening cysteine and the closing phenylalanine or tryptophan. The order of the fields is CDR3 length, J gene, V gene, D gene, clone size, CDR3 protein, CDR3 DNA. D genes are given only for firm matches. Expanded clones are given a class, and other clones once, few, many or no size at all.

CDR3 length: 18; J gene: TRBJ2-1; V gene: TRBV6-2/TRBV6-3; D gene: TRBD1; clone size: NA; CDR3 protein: CASTRSRDSMSSYNEQFF; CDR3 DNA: TGTGCCAGCACCCGAAGCCGGGACAGTATGTCCTCCTACAATGAGCAGTTCTTC
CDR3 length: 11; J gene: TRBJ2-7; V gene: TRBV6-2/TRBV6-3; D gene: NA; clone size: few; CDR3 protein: CASSQHYEQYF; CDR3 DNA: TGTGCCAGCAGCCAACACTACGAGCAGTACTTC
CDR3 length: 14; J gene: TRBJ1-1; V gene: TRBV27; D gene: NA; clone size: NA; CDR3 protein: CASSFTGLRTEAFF; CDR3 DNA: TGTGCCAGCAGTTTTACAGGGCTGAGAACTGAAGCTTTCTTT
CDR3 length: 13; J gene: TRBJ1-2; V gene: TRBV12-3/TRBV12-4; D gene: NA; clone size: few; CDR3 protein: CATSGLFNYGYTF; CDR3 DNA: TGTGCCACTTCCGGTCTCTTTAACTATGGCTACACCTTC
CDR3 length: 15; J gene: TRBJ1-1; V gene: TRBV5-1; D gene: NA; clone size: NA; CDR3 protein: CASSPYPHRNTEAFF; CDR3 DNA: TGCGCCAGCAGCCCGTACCCTCACAGGAACACTGAAGCTTTCTTT
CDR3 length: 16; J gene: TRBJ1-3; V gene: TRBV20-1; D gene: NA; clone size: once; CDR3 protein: CSASPPQGRSGNTIYF; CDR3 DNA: TGCAGTGCTAGCCCCCCCCAGGGGCGATCTGGAAACACCATATATTTT
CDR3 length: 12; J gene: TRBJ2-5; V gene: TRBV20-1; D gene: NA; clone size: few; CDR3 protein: CSARELPETQYF; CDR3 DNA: TGCAGTGCTAGGGAGCTCCCAGAGACCCAGTACTTC
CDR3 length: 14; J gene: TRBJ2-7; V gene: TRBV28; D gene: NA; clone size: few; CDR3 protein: CASSLRDPTMEQYF; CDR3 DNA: TGTGCCAGCAGTTTAAGAGACCCCACAATGGAGCAGTACTTC
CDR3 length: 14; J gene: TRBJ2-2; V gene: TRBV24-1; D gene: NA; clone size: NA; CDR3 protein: CATSGDSLTGELFF; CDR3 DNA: TGTGCCACCAGTGGAGACTCTTTAACCGGGGAGCTGTTTTTT
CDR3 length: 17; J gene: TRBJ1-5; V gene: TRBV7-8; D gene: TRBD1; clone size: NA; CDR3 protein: CASSLNRDRGRNQPQHF; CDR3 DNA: TGTGCCAGCAGCTTAAACCGGGACAGGGGTCGCAATCAGCCCCAGCATTTT
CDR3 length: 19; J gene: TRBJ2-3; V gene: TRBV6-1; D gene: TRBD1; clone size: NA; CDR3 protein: CAKPSRTGHHESSTDTQYF; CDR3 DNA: TGTGCCAAGCCCAGCCGGACAGGACACCATGAGAGTAGCACAGATACGCAGTATTTT
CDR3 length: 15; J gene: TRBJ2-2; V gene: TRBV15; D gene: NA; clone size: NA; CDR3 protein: CATSRAGSNTGELFF; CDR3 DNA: TGTGCCACCAGCAGAGCCGGGTCGAACACCGGGGAGCTGTTTTTT
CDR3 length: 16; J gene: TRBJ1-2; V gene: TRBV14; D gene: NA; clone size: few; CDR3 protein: CASSRVETGANYGYTF; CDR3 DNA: TGTGCCAGCAGCCGAGTCGAGACCGGAGCTAACTATGGCTACACCTTC
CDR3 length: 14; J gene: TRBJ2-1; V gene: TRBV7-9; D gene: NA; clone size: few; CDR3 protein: CASSLTFGLNEQFF; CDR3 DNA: TGTGCCAGCAGCTTAACTTTCGGGCTCAATGAGCAGTTCTTC
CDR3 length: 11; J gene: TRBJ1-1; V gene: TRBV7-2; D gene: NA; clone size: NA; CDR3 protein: CASSYGALAFF; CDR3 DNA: TGTGCCAGCAGCTATGGGGCGTTAGCTTTCTTT
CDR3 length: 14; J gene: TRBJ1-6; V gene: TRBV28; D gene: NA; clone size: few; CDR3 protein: CASSPPSRNSPLHF; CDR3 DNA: TGTGCCAGCAGTCCACCGAGTAGGAATTCACCCCTCCACTTT
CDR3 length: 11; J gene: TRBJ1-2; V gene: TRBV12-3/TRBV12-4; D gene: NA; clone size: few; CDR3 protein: CASFGGYGYTF; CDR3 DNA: TGTGCCAGCTTCGGCGGGTATGGCTACACCTTC
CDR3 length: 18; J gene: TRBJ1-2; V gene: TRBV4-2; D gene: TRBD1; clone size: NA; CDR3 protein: CASSQRSGASTGSGGYTF; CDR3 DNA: TGTGCCAGCAGCCAAAGGTCAGGCGCGTCGACAGGGTCCGGTGGCTACACCTTC
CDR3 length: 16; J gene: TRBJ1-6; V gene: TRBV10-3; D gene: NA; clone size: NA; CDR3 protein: CAISGGPVVYNSPLHF; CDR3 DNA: TGTGCCATCAGTGGGGGGCCCGTCGTCTATAATTCACCCCTCCACTTT
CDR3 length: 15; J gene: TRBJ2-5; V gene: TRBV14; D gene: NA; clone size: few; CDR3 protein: CASSQNSDLGETQYF; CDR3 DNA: TGTGCCAGCAGCCAAAACAGCGATTTGGGGGAGACCCAGTACTTC
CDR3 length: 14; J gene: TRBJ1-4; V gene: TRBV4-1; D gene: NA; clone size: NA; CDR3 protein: CASSQWAANEKLFF; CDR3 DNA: TGCGCCAGCAGCCAATGGGCAGCTAATGAAAAACTGTTTTTT
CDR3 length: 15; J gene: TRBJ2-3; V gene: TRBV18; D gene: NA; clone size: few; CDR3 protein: CASSPSRSSTDTQYF; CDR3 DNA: TGTGCCAGCTCACCATCACGGTCTAGCACAGATACGCAGTATTTT
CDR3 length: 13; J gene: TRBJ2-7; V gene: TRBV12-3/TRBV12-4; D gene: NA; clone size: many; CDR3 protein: CASSFQGPYEQYF; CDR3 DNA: TGTGCCAGCAGCTTTCAGGGTCCCTACGAGCAGTACTTC
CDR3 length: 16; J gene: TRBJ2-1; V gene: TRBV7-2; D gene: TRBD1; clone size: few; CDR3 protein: CASSLATGPSYNEQFF; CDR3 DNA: TGTGCCAGCAGCTTAGCGACAGGGCCATCCTACAATGAGCAGTTCTTC
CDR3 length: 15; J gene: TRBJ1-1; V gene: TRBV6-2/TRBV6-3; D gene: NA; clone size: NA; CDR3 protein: CATQWIQGRTRGAFF; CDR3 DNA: TGTGCCACTCAATGGATACAGGGTAGGACGAGAGGAGCTTTCTTT
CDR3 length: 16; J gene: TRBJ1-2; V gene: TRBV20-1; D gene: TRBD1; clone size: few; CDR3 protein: CSARDPGTDFNYGYTF; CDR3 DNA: TGCAGTGCTAGAGATCCAGGGACAGATTTTAACTATGGCTACACCTTC
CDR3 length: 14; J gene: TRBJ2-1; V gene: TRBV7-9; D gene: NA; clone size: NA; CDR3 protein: CASSPDGPFREQFF; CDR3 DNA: TGTGCCAGCAGCCCAGACGGACCATTTAGGGAGCAGTTCTTC
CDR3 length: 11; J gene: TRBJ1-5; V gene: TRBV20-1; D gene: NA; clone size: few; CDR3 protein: CSAKRNQPQHF; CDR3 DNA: TGCAGTGCTAAGAGGAATCAGCCCCAGCATTTT
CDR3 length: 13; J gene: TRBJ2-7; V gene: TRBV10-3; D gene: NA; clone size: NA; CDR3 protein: CAIRPDSSYEQYF; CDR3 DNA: TGTGCCATCAGACCGGACAGCTCCTACGAGCAGTACTTC
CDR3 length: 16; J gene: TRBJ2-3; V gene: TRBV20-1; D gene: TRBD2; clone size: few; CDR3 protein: CSASRASGGATDTQYF; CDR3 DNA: TGCAGTGCTAGTCGGGCTAGCGGGGGGGCTACAGATACGCAGTATTTT
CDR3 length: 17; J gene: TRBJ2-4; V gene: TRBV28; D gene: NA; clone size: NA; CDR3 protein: CASSPPRQRLAKNIQYF; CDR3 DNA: TGTGCCAGCAGTCCCCCTCGACAGCGTCTAGCCAAAAACATTCAGTACTTC
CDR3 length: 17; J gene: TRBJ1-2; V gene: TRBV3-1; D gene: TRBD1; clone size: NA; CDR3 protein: CASSSGVGQGALNGYTF; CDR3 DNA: TGTGCCAGCAGCTCGGGTGTGGGACAGGGGGCTTTAAATGGCTACACCTTC
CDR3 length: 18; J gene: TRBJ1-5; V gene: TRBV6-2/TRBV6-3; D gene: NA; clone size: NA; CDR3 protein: CASSYSRTDPFPNQPQHF; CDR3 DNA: TGTGCCAGCAGTTACTCAAGGACAGATCCTTTTCCAAATCAGCCCCAGCATTTT
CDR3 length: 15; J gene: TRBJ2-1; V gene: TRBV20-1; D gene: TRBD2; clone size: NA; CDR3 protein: CSARDGTSGYNEQFF; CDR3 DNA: TGCAGTGCTAGAGATGGGACTAGCGGGTACAATGAGCAGTTCTTC
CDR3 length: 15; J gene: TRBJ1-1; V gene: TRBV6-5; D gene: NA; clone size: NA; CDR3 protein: CASSYAAGVGTEAFF; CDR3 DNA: TGTGCCAGCAGCTACGCGGCCGGGGTGGGTACTGAAGCTTTCTTT
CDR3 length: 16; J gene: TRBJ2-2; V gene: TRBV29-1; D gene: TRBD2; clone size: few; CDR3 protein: CSVAYGTSGGIGELFF; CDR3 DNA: TGCAGCGTAGCCTATGGGACTAGCGGGGGTATCGGGGAGCTGTTTTTT
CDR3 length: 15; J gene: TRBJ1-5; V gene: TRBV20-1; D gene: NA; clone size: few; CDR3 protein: CSALDNRDSNQPQHF; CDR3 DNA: TGCAGTGCGCTTGACAACAGGGATAGCAATCAGCCCCAGCATTTT
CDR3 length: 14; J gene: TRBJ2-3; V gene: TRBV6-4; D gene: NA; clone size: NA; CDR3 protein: CASSEVGGTDTQYF; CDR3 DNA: TGTGCCAGCAGTGAGGTGGGGGGCACAGATACGCAGTATTTT
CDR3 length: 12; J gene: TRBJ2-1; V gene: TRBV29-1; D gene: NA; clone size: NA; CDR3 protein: CSVGLPGDEQFF; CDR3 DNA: TGCAGCGTGGGACTTCCAGGCGACGAGCAGTTCTTC
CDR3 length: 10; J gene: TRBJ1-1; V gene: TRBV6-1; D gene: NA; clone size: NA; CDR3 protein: CASMFRGAFF; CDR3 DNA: TGTGCCAGCATGTTCAGGGGAGCTTTCTTT
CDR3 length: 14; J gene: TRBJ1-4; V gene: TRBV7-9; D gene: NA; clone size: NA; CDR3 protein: CASAGGGVREKLFF; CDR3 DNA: TGTGCCAGCGCCGGGGGCGGCGTCCGGGAAAAACTGTTTTTT
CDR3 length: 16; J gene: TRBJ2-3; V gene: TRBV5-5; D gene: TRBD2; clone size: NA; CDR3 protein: CASSSPSGGAQDTQYF; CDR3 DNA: TGTGCCAGCAGCTCCCCTAGCGGGGGGGCACAAGATACGCAGTATTTT
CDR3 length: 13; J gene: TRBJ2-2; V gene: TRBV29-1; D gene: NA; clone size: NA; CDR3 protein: CSVYSTNTGELFF; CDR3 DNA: TGCAGCGTCTATTCCACCAACACCGGGGAGCTGTTTTTT
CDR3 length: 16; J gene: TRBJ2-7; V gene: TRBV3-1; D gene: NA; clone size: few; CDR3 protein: CASSHPRGLSSYEQYF; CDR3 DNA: TGTGCCAGCAGCCATCCAAGGGGATTAAGCTCCTACGAGCAGTACTTC
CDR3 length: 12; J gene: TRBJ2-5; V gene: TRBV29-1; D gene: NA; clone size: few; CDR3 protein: CSVEDRLGTQYF; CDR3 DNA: TGCAGCGTTGAAGACCGACTAGGGACCCAGTACTTC
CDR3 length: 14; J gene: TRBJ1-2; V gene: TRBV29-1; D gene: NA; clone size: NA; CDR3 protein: CSVEESGSLYGYTF; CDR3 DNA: TGCAGCGTTGAAGAGTCGGGCAGCCTCTATGGCTACACCTTC
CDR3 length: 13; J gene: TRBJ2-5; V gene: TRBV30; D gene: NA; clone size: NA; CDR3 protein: CASRLKGQETQYF; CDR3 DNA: TGTGCCTCCCGTTTGAAAGGCCAAGAGACCCAGTACTTC
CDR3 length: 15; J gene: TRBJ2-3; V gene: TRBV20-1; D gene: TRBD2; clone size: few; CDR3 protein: CSARGASGVTDTQYF; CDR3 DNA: TGCAGTGCTAGAGGCGCTAGCGGGGTCACAGATACGCAGTATTTT
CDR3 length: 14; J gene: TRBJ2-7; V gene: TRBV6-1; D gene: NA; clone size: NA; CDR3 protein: CASSERGDNYEQYF; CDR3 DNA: TGTGCCAGCAGTGAACGCGGGGACAACTACGAGCAGTACTTC
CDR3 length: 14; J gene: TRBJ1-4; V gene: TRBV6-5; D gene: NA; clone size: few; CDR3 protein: CASSTRQHNEKLFF; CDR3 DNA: TGTGCCAGCAGTACCCGACAGCATAATGAAAAACTGTTTTTT
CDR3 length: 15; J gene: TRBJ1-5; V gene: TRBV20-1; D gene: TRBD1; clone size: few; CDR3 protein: CSAIGTGEVNQPQHF; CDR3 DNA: TGCAGTGCTATCGGGACAGGGGAGGTCAATCAGCCCCAGCATTTT
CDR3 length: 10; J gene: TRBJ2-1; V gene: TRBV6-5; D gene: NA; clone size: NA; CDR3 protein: CASRTGEQFF; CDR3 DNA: TGTGCCAGCAGGACTGGCGAGCAGTTCTTC
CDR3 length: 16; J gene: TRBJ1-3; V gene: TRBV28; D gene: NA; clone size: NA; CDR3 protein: CASSSRGLLGGNTIYF; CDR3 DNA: TGTGCCAGCAGTTCCAGAGGGCTCCTCGGGGGAAACACCATATATTTT
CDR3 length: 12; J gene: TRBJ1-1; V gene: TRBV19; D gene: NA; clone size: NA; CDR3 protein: CASSLRDREAFF; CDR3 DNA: TGTGCCAGTAGTCTGAGAGACAGGGAAGCTTTCTTT
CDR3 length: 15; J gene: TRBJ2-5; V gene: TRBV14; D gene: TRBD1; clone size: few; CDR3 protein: CASSQQGAVEETQYF; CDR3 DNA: TGTGCCAGCAGCCAACAGGGGGCAGTGGAAGAGACCCAGTACTTC
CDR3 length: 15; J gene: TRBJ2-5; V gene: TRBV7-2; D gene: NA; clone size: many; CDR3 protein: CASSLNGANQETQYF; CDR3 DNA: TGTGCCAGCAGCTTAAACGGGGCCAACCAAGAGACCCAGTACTTC
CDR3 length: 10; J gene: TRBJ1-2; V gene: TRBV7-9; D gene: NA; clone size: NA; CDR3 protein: CASAGVGYTF; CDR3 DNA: TGTGCCAGCGCTGGCGTCGGCTACACCTTC
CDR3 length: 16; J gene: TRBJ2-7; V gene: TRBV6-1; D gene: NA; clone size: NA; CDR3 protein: CASSEVAQVGGYEQYF; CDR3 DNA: TGTGCCAGCAGTGAAGTCGCCCAGGTTGGAGGCTACGAGCAGTACTTC
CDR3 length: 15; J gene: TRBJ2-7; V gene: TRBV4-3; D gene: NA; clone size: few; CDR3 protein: CASSQESSKSYEQYF; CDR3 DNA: TGCGCCAGCAGCCAAGAATCGTCCAAATCCTACGAGCAGTACTTC